The next 23 T cell receptor beta chains were all read from a single sample in a study of immune cell composition in non-small cell lung cancer. Assay: immunoSEQ multiplex PCR; the TCRdb copy retains only in-frame clones and omits some. Of about 4,800 clones in the sample, around 83% were seen once. Sequences were obtained from lung tumor tissue. These receptors originate from a human donor with non-small cell lung cancer.

V gene TRBV4-3 combines with J gene TRBJ2-3, with 13 bases identical to TRBD2. The CDR3 is made up of 16 amino acids. After removal of 6 bases from V and 5 bases from J, the junction contained 8 bases not matched to a gene. Germline V gene lookup returns CDR1 LGHNA and CDR2 YSLEER. The CDR3 loop is CASSQLAGGLGDTQYF. The CDR3 coding sequence is TGCGCCAGCAGTCAACTAGCGGGGGGGTTGGGAGATACGCAGTATTTT.

The rearrangement links TRBV9 to TRBJ1-3; D is possibly TRBD1 (6 bases). CDR1 is SGDLS and CDR2 is YYNGEE in the germline V gene. V was clipped by 2 bases and J by 0 bases, with 12 bases between them. The CDR3 spans 16 residues. The CDR3 protein is CASSVTGSGSGNTIYF. CDR3 in DNA: TGTGCCAGCAGCGTTACAGGGTCGGGCTCTGGAAACACCATATATTTT.

The chain is built from TRBV6-5 and TRBJ2-7; 8 positions match TRBD1. V was pared by 7 bases and J by 3 bases, with 11 bases of the junction left unmatched. CDR3 length: 15 residues. Germline loops: CDR1 MNHEY, CDR2 SVGAGI. The CDR3 DNA reads TGTGCCAGCAATTCCCCCGGACAGGGATACTACGAGCAGTACTTC. It yields the protein CASNSPGQGYYEQYF.

The gene calls are TRBV19 and TRBJ2-2, with D perhaps matching TRBD1 or TRBD2 (5 bases each). Germline CDR1 and CDR2: LNHDA and SQIVND (reference sequence). V lost 2 bases, J lost 1 base, and 11 bases lay in between. This CDR3 has 16 residues. DNA of the CDR3: TGTGCCAGTAGTATACGAGGGGCACAGAACACCGGGGAGCTGTTTTTT. It is translated as CASSIRGAQNTGELFF.

The chain joins TRBV9 to TRBJ1-2, with a weak D call TRBD1 (5 bases). CDR3 size: 15 residues. Germline assignment: CDR1 SGDLS and CDR2 YYNGEE. Trimming removed 7 bases at V and 1 base at J, with 17 bases between. The DNA of the CDR3 is TGTGCCAGCGCCGAGGGGCGAGGAGGTAACTATGGCTACACCTTC. As protein: CASAEGRGGNYGYTF.

V usage is TRBV27 and J usage is TRBJ2-1, with D tentatively TRBD2 (6 bases). Germline-derived CDR1 and CDR2 are MNHEY and SMNVEV (reference sequence). This CDR3 region has 15 residues. Trimming removed 6 bases from V and 3 bases from J, with 15 bases in between. CDR3 sequence: CASSPGTGVYNEQFF. CDR3 nucleotide sequence: TGTGCCAGCAGCCCCGGGACTGGGGTCTACAATGAGCAGTTCTTC.

This clone was seen a few times. In DNA form, the CDR3 reads TGTGCCAGCTCACTGACAGGGTCCAATTCACCCCTCCACTTT. Translated: CASSLTGSNSPLHF. The gene calls are TRBV18 and TRBJ1-6; the match to TRBD1 covers 7 bases. CDR1 and CDR2 (germline): KGHSH, LQKENI. The V segment lost 4 bases and the J segment 7 bases; nucleotides outside the gene matches: 4. CDR3 length: 14 amino acids. The full variable domain, completed using reference TRBV18 and TRBJ1-6, is NAGVMQNPRHLVRRRGQEARLRCSPMKGHSHVYWYRQLPEEGLKFMVYLQKENIIDESGMPKERFSAEFPKEGPSILRIQQVVRGDSAAYFCASSLTGSNSPLHFGNGTRLTVT.

The gene calls are TRBV21-1 and TRBJ2-7. TRBV21-1 is given as a pseudogene. This CDR3 has 16 amino acids. The CDR3 DNA reads as TGTGCCAGCAGCCAAAATCGCCGGGACGGAGTTTACGAGCAGTACTTC. Protein sequence: CASSQNRRDGVYEQYF.

The chain recombines TRBV7-3 with TRBJ1-1, with TRBD1 as a possible D gene (5 bases). V was trimmed by 4 bases and J by 1 base, leaving 7 bases between them. The CDR3 has 13 amino acids. CDR1 and CDR2 (germline): SGHTA, FQGTGA. The CDR3 spells CASSWGGNTEAFF. CDR3 coding DNA: TGTGCCAGCAGCTGGGGGGGGAACACTGAAGCTTTCTTT.

CDR3 sequence (DNA): TGTGCCAGCAGCTTAGGAGGCAGGGGTAATTCACCCCTCCACTTT. The encoded protein is CASSLGGRGNSPLHF. The J gene is TRBJ1-6, the V gene TRBV7-6, with TRBD1 as a possible D gene (6 bases). The V and J ends lost 1 base and 6 bases respectively, with 10 bases between them. CDR3 size: 15 residues. CDR1 and CDR2 (germline): SGHVS, FNYEAQ. The whole variable domain, remainder taken from reference TRBV7-6 and TRBJ1-6, is GAGVSQSPRYKVTKRGQDVALRCDPISGHVSLYWYRQALGQGPEFLTYFNYEAQQDKSGLPNDRFSAERPEGSISTLTIQRTEQRDSAMYRCASSLGGRGNSPLHFGNGTRLTVT.

The chain uses TRBV10-1 and TRBJ2-2; D is undetermined. V was clipped by 2 bases and J by 6 bases, with 10 bases between them. Per the germline V gene, CDR1 is WNHNN and CDR2 is SYGVQD (reference sequence). This CDR3 comprises 14 residues. CDR3 amino acids: CASSERPGPGELFF. CDR3 nucleotides: TGCGCCAGCAGTGAGAGACCGGGCCCCGGGGAGCTGTTTTTT.

The genes are TRBV15 and TRBJ1-2, with D unclear. Germline loops: CDR1 LNHNV, CDR2 YYDKDF (reference sequence). The ends were cut back, 0 bases at V and 8 bases at J, with 13 bases in the middle. This CDR3 contains 14 residues. The CDR3 DNA is TGTGCCACCAGCAGAGATAGGGTCTTCTGGGGCTACACCTTC. It specifies CATSRDRVFWGYTF.

The J gene is TRBJ2-7, the V gene TRBV7-2, with TRBD1 matching 7 bases. Germline trimming cut 1 base from V and 5 bases from J; bases unmatched to any gene: 5. The CDR3 loop spans 14 amino acids. The V gene's germline CDR1 is SGHTA and CDR2 FQGNSA. The CDR3, as DNA: TGTGCCAGCAGCTTAGGAGGACAGGCCCACGAGCAGTACTTC. It specifies CASSLGGQAHEQYF.

J is TRBJ2-1 and V is TRBV9, with D perhaps TRBD2 (7 bases). The CDR3 loop spans 16 amino acids. V lost 3 bases and J lost 2, with 15 bases in between. Germline V gene data show CDR1 as SGDLS and CDR2 as YYNGEE. The CDR3 DNA is TGTGCCAGCAGCGCCGCCGGGGGGCTTCCCTACAATGAGCAGTTCTTC. This translates into CASSAAGGLPYNEQFF.

CDR3 amino acids: CATSRGSGTGYEQYF. The CDR3 DNA reads TGTGCCACCAGCAGAGGTTCGGGGACAGGCTACGAGCAGTACTTC. This rearrangement joins TRBV15 to TRBJ2-7; TRBD1 aligns across 8 bases. V gave up 1 base and J gave up 3 bases; unmatched junction bases: 5. The CDR3 spans 15 residues. Germline CDR1 is LNHNV and CDR2 is YYDKDF (reference sequence).

V is TRBV19 and J is TRBJ1-5; D is ambiguous. Looked up from germline, CDR1 is LNHDA and CDR2 is SQIVND (reference sequence). Trimming left V 3 bases short and J 1 base short, with 7 bases between. The CDR3 sequence is 14 residues long. This chain's CDR3 is CASSMWLSNQPQHF. The CDR3, as DNA: TGTGCCAGTAGTATGTGGCTAAGCAATCAGCCCCAGCATTTT.

The chain is built from TRBV4-3 and TRBJ2-3, with TRBD1 matching over 8 bases. The V segment lost 0 bases and the J segment 6 bases; nucleotides outside the gene matches: 8. CDR3 size: 16 residues. Germline CDR1 LGHNA, CDR2 YSLEER. The CDR3 nucleotides are TGCGCCAGCAGCCAAGATCGCCAGGGACAGGTTGATACGCAGTATTTT. Its protein is CASSQDRQGQVDTQYF.

The genes are TRBV27 and TRBJ1-1; 7 positions agree with TRBD1. V lost 6 bases and J lost 0; bases outside the gene matches: 7. This CDR3 is 15 amino acids long. Looked up from germline, CDR1 is MNHEY and CDR2 is SMNVEV (reference sequence). CDR3 nucleotide sequence: TGTGCCAGCAGCCAAGGACAGGCGATGAACACTGAAGCTTTCTTT. This encodes CASSQGQAMNTEAFF.

This rearrangement joins TRBV6-6 to TRBJ1-3; no definite D call. Germline V gene lookup returns CDR1 MNHNY and CDR2 SVGAGI (reference sequence). The CDR3 runs to 14 residues. With 5 bases removed from V and 4 bases from J, the gap between germline ends came to 12 bases. CDR3 loop: CASSPAISGNTIYF. The CDR3 coding sequence is TGTGCCAGCAGTCCGGCTATTTCCGGAAACACCATATATTTT.

The CDR3 nucleotides are TGTGCCAGCAGCTTAAACGCCGGCTCAGGAAACACCATATATTTT. Translated: CASSLNAGSGNTIYF. The chain uses TRBV11-2 and TRBJ1-3; unclear D gene. This CDR3 comprises 15 residues. The germline V and J ends were trimmed by 2 bases and 4 bases, with 12 bases remaining between them. Germline V lookup: CDR1 SGHAT, CDR2 FQNNGV.

The chain recombines TRBV5-1 with TRBJ1-2; D may be TRBD1 (5 bases). Germline V CDR1 and CDR2: SGHRS, YFSETQ. Trimming took off 4 bases at V and 2 bases at J, with 12 bases between the two ends. The CDR3 runs 14 residues. CDR3 protein: CASSNRGGNYGYTF. The CDR3 DNA reads TGCGCCAGCAGCAACCGCGGGGGGAACTATGGCTACACCTTC.

The CDR3 is CASSGLAGGELFF. DNA for the CDR3: TGTGCCAGCAGCGGACTAGCGGGAGGGGAGCTGTTTTTT. The rearrangement uses TRBV27 and TRBJ2-2, with 12 bases identical to TRBD2. V shed 6 bases, J shed 8 bases, and the junction held 1 base outside the gene matches. This CDR3 spans 13 amino acids. Germline V CDR1 and CDR2: MNHEY, SMNVEV (reference sequence).

The chain uses TRBV7-8 and TRBJ2-7; the D gene is possibly TRBD1 (7 bases). Germline V lookup: CDR1 SGHVS, CDR2 FQNEAQ. The CDR3 covers 15 residues. V dropped 3 bases and J dropped 2 bases, with 14 bases sitting between them. CDR3 sequence: CASSFSGQGAYEQYF. The CDR3 nucleotides read TGTGCCAGCAGCTTTAGCGGCCAGGGGGCCTACGAGCAGTACTTC.